The entry that follows covers one T cell receptor beta chain sequence. One end of the junction fails to match germline, which may point to a read error. The sample comes from a study of cytomegalovirus exposure and HLA in healthy donors. PCR involved 60 Vbeta and 13 Jbeta primers. The protocol was immunoSEQ multiplex PCR, while the TCRdb copy is restricted to in-frame clones and leaves out a portion. The sample yields under 200,000 clones, 80% to 90% seen once. CDR1 and CDR2 from the germline V gene are SEHNR and FQNEAQ (reference sequence). The CDR3 has 15 residues. This sequence joins TRBV7-9 and TRBJ1-2, with 7 bases identical to TRBD1. Material: PBMCs. This sequence was found in a man between 50 and 59 years old in good health and CMV-seropositive. Here the CDR3 reads CSSSPNPGQAFGYTF. The DNA of the CDR3 is TGTTCCAGCAGCCCTAACCCCGGACAGGCGTTTGGCTACACCTTC.